These 31 T cell receptor beta chains originate from one sample sequenced in a study of memory CD4+ T cells and cytomegalovirus serostatus. The sort gate was single viable CD3+CD4+CD8-CD45RO+ cells for memory CD4+ T cells. Sequencing was performed with immunoSEQ multiplex PCR; in TCRdb, only in-frame clones are kept and a portion is missing. Of just under 65,000 clones listed, 60% to 80% are singletons. The sequencing input was memory CD4+ T cells from blood. The receptors originated from an adult in good health and CMV-seronegative.

J is TRBJ2-2 and V is TRBV7-9, with D uncertain. The CDR3 has 14 residues. Trimming took off 3 bases at V and 3 bases at J, with 8 bases between the two ends. Germline CDR1 is SEHNR and CDR2 is FQNEAQ (reference sequence). The CDR3 DNA follows: TGTGCCAGCAGCTTGTTCCCTTACACCGGGGAGCTGTTTTTT. Translating gives CASSLFPYTGELFF.

The chain is built from TRBV10-3 and TRBJ1-1; TRBD1 matches 7 bases. V was clipped by 7 bases and J by 0 bases; unmatched bases: 8. CDR1 is ENHRY, CDR2 SYGVKD, per germline. There are 15 residues in the CDR3. CDR3 DNA sequence: TGTGCCATCAAAGGGGGACAGCCTATGAACACTGAAGCTTTCTTT. Amino acid sequence: CAIKGGQPMNTEAFF.

The chain is built from TRBV16 and TRBJ1-2; tentative D call: TRBD1 (5 bases). V lost 0 bases, J lost 0 bases, and 8 bases lay in between. Germline V CDR1 and CDR2: KGHSY, FQNENV. This CDR3 spans 15 amino acids. CDR3 bases: TGTGCCAGCAGCCAATCTGCAGGGCCTAACTATGGCTACACCTTC. Amino acids: CASSQSAGPNYGYTF.

The rearrangement links TRBV28 to TRBJ2-5; weak D call: TRBD1 (5 bases). The CDR3 totals 14 residues. The V gene lost 6 bases and the J gene lost 5 bases, with 16 bases spanning the gap. The germline V gene has CDR1 MDHEN and CDR2 SYDVKM. DNA for the CDR3: TGTGCCAGCAGGTTTCAGGGAACCGTCGAGACCCAGTACTTC. Residues: CASRFQGTVETQYF.

The genes are TRBV19 and TRBJ2-4, with 9 bases that match TRBD1. CDR3 length: 18 residues. The germline V gene has CDR1 LNHDA and CDR2 SQIVND (reference sequence). Germline trimming cut 4 bases from V and 0 bases from J; bases unmatched to any gene: 10. In DNA, the CDR3 is TGTGCCAGTAGTACCACGGGACAGGGATCGATAGCCAAAAACATTCAGTACTTC. Translation: CASSTTGQGSIAKNIQYF.

The chain recombines TRBV5-1 with TRBJ2-1; no definite D call. The CDR3 covers 15 residues. V was pared by 0 bases and J by 5 bases, with 12 bases between. Germline values: CDR1 SGHRS, CDR2 YFSETQ. The CDR3 DNA is TGCGCCAGCAGCTTGGGTGGCAGGATTGACAATGAGCAGTTCTTC. The encoded protein is CASSLGGRIDNEQFF.

This chain joins TRBV2 and TRBJ1-5; TRBD1 might be the D (6 bases). The CDR3 contains 15 residues. Germline assignment: CDR1 SNHLY and CDR2 FYNNEI. V shed 6 bases and J shed 0 bases, with 12 bases lying between them. Here the CDR3 DNA reads TGTGCCAGCAGGGTTCAGGGGTTTAGCAATCAGCCCCAGCATTTT. Protein: CASRVQGFSNQPQHF.

The gene calls are TRBV5-4 and TRBJ1-2; perhaps TRBD1 as D (5 bases). Trimming removed 8 bases at V and 2 bases at J, with 16 bases between. Per germline, CDR1 SGHNT and CDR2 YYREEE (reference sequence). The CDR3 loop spans 14 amino acids. The CDR3 sequence is CARSRSGGNYGYTF. The CDR3 DNA follows: TGTGCCAGGTCGAGATCGGGGGGGAACTATGGCTACACCTTC. Using reference TRBV5-4 and TRBJ1-2 for the parts outside the CDR3, the full variable domain is ETGVTQSPTHLIKTRGQQVTLRCSSQSGHNTVSWYQQALGQGPQFIFQYYREEENGRGNFPPRFSGLQFPNYSSELNVNALELDDSALYLCARSRSGGNYGYTFGSGTRLTVV.

The chain couples TRBV11-2 to TRBJ2-2, with D unclear. The CDR3 is made up of 15 amino acids. V was clipped by 3 bases and J by 0 bases, with 8 bases between them. Per the germline V gene, CDR1 is SGHAT and CDR2 is FQNNGV. The CDR3 sequence: CASSFTASNTGELFF. CDR3 nucleotides: TGTGCCAGCAGCTTCACGGCATCGAACACCGGGGAGCTGTTTTTT. Looking up the rest from reference TRBV11-2 and TRBJ2-2 gives the full variable domain: EAGVAQSPRYKIIEKRQSVAFWCNPISGHATLYWYQQILGQGPKLLIQFQNNGVVDDSQLPKDRFSAERLKGVDSTLKIQPAKLEDSAVYLCASSFTASNTGELFFGEGSRLTVL.

The chain's CDR3 is CSVAHRGQGYGYTF. The CDR3 bases are TGCAGCGTTGCCCACAGGGGACAGGGCTATGGCTACACCTTC. The chain couples TRBV29-1 to TRBJ1-2, with 9 bases identical to TRBD1. The CDR3 sequence is 14 residues long. Germline V gene data show CDR1 as SQVTM and CDR2 as ANQGSEA. Trimming took 4 bases from V and 4 from J; bases not matched to a gene: 7.

The chain is built from TRBV10-3 and TRBJ1-2; TRBD1 agrees at 12 bases. Germline V gene lookup returns CDR1 ENHRY and CDR2 SYGVKD. This CDR3 is built from 15 residues. Trimming took 8 bases from V and 3 from J; bases not matched to a gene: 7. As DNA, the CDR3 is TGTGCCATCCGCCCAGGGACAGGGGGCGACTATGGCTACACCTTC. Its translation is CAIRPGTGGDYGYTF.

The chain uses TRBV5-6 and TRBJ2-1, with D perhaps TRBD1 (6 bases). The CDR3 runs to 12 residues. From germline, CDR1 is SGHDT and CDR2 YYEEEE. V dropped 1 base and J dropped 9 bases, with 8 bases sitting between them. The CDR3 coding sequence is TGTGCCAGCAGCTTGATCAGGGGTGAGCAGTTCTTC. This codes for CASSLIRGEQFF.

This clone came up once. The CDR3 region is CASTAQGISQPQHF. CDR3 DNA sequence: TGTGCCAGCACGGCACAGGGAATAAGTCAGCCCCAGCATTTT. V and J are TRBV2 and TRBJ1-5, with D possibly TRBD1 on 6 matching bases. Germline V gene lookup returns CDR1 SNHLY and CDR2 FYNNEI. Trimming took off 7 bases at V and 6 bases at J, with 16 bases between the two ends. The CDR3 totals 14 residues.

The rearrangement uses TRBV11-1 and TRBJ1-2, with 10 nucleotides matching TRBD1. The V gene end was trimmed by 2 bases and the J gene end by 8 bases; junction bases not matched to a gene: 5. CDR1 SGHAT and CDR2 FQDESV come from the germline V gene (reference sequence). The CDR3 runs 14 residues. The CDR3 loop is CASSLRQGARGYTF. The CDR3 coding sequence is TGTGCCAGCAGCTTACGACAGGGGGCGAGAGGCTACACCTTC.

This clone was seen only a few times. The chain couples TRBV19 to TRBJ2-1; the match to TRBD2 covers 12 bases. The CDR3 length is 16 residues. V lost 5 bases and J lost 4; bases outside the gene matches: 6. Germline CDR1 and CDR2: LNHDA and SQIVND (reference sequence). The CDR3 sequence: CASSSSGGEGYNEQFF. For the CDR3, the DNA is TGTGCCAGTAGTTCTAGCGGGGGGGAAGGTTACAATGAGCAGTTCTTC.

The chain recombines TRBV5-1 with TRBJ2-1; 10 positions match TRBD2. The CDR3 covers 18 residues. CDR1 and CDR2 from the germline V gene are SGHRS and YFSETQ. Trimming took 2 bases from V and 3 from J; bases not matched to a gene: 11. CDR3 DNA: TGCGCCAGCAGCTTCCAACCCGGGACTAGCGTCATCTACAATGAGCAGTTCTTC. This encodes CASSFQPGTSVIYNEQFF. Using reference TRBV5-1 and TRBJ2-1 for the parts outside the CDR3, the full variable domain is KAGVTQTPRYLIKTRGQQVTLSCSPISGHRSVSWYQQTPGQGLQFLFEYFSETQRNKGNFPGRFSGRQFSNSRSEMNVSTLELGDSALYLCASSFQPGTSVIYNEQFFGPGTRLTVL.

The J gene is TRBJ2-1, the V gene TRBV10-2; either TRBD1 or TRBD2 may fit D (5 bases each). The CDR3 has 14 residues. Trimming took 8 bases from V and 3 from J, leaving 14 bases between them. CDR1 is WSHSY, CDR2 SAAADI, per germline. The CDR3 loop reads CASGGASSYNEQFF. The CDR3 coding sequence is TGCGCCAGCGGTGGGGCTAGCAGCTACAATGAGCAGTTCTTC.

This chain joins TRBV7-3 and TRBJ2-1; TRBD2 is a possible D gene (6 bases). Per the germline V gene, CDR1 is SGHTA and CDR2 is FQGTGA. The CDR3 loop spans 20 amino acids. The V end was cut by 5 bases, the J end by 5 bases, with 31 bases between. The CDR3 region has the DNA TGTGCCAGCAGCAGGAGGGGCAAACTAGTGGCGGTAAAATCAAACAATGAGCAGTTCTTC. Residues: CASSRRGKLVAVKSNNEQFF.

V usage is TRBV5-6 and J usage is TRBJ2-1, with D perhaps matching TRBD2 (6 bases). The CDR3 has 12 residues. V was pared by 1 base and J by 14 bases, with 13 bases between. Germline V gene sequence: CDR1 SGHDT, CDR2 YYEEEE. The CDR3 reads CASSLLLAEEFF. The CDR3 nucleotides are TGTGCCAGCAGCTTGTTATTAGCGGAGGAGTTCTTC.

The chain joins TRBV18 to TRBJ1-1; D is unresolved. CDR3 length: 14 amino acids. V was shortened by 3 bases and J by 7 bases, with 15 bases between the two germline ends. Germline assignment: CDR1 KGHSH and CDR2 LQKENI. The DNA of the CDR3 is TGTGCCAGCTCACCTCCGGCGGCGTTTGGTGAAGCTTTCTTT. The encoded protein is CASSPPAAFGEAFF.

The chain couples TRBV19 to TRBJ2-2; D gene uncertain. The V and J ends lost 5 bases and 4 bases respectively, with 14 bases between them. The CDR3 loop spans 15 amino acids. Germline values: CDR1 LNHDA, CDR2 SQIVND (reference sequence). The CDR3 nucleotides read TGTGCCAGTAGTGTGTTGGGTCCCTCCACCGGGGAGCTGTTTTTT. Amino acids: CASSVLGPSTGELFF.

This clone was seen a few times. This rearrangement joins TRBV30 to TRBJ1-1; D is uncertain. The CDR3 loop spans 14 amino acids. The germline V gene has CDR1 GTSNPN and CDR2 SVGIG (reference sequence). Trimming stripped 0 bases from V and 6 bases from J, with 14 bases between. In nucleotides, the CDR3 is TGTGCCTGGAGTGTAGGCGGTGGATACGCTGAAGCTTTCTTT. Residues: CAWSVGGGYAEAFF.

V is TRBV5-1 and J is TRBJ1-2, with D maybe TRBD1 (6 bases). Trimming removed 0 bases from V and 7 bases from J, with 13 bases in between. Germline V gene data show CDR1 as SGHRS and CDR2 as YFSETQ. The CDR3 loop spans 14 amino acids. The CDR3 region is CASSLEAGVSGYTF. The DNA of the CDR3 is TGCGCCAGCAGCTTGGAGGCAGGGGTTAGTGGCTACACCTTC. Looking up the rest from reference TRBV5-1 and TRBJ1-2 gives the full variable domain: KAGVTQTPRYLIKTRGQQVTLSCSPISGHRSVSWYQQTPGQGLQFLFEYFSETQRNKGNFPGRFSGRQFSNSRSEMNVSTLELGDSALYLCASSLEAGVSGYTFGSGTRLTVV.

This clone was picked up a small number of times. The chain joins TRBV19 to TRBJ1-4, with TRBD1 as a possible D gene (5 bases). CDR1 is LNHDA and CDR2 is SQIVND in the germline V gene (reference sequence). Trimming stripped 4 bases from V and 6 bases from J, with 15 bases between. The CDR3 has 15 residues. The CDR3 sequence is CASSRFGARDEKLFF. The CDR3 nucleotides are TGTGCCAGTAGTAGGTTCGGGGCGCGGGATGAAAAACTGTTTTTT.

The V gene is TRBV10-3, the J gene TRBJ2-2; D gene uncertain. Germline V gene data show CDR1 as ENHRY and CDR2 as SYGVKD. This CDR3 is built from 16 residues. Trimming cost V 0 bases and J 1 base, with 9 bases left between them. The CDR3: CAISESGVVNTGELFF. The CDR3 DNA is TGTGCCATCAGTGAGTCCGGAGTGGTGAACACCGGGGAGCTGTTTTTT.

V is TRBV19 and J is TRBJ1-1; unclear D gene. Trimming stripped 3 bases from V and 3 bases from J, with 14 bases between. Germline V lookup: CDR1 LNHDA, CDR2 SQIVND (reference sequence). The CDR3 loop spans 15 amino acids. The CDR3 loop is CASSMVGVKDTEAFF. The CDR3, as DNA: TGTGCCAGTAGTATGGTCGGGGTAAAGGACACTGAAGCTTTCTTT.

The genes are TRBV20-1 and TRBJ1-4; D unresolved. This CDR3 is built from 10 residues. V gave up 5 bases and J gave up 4 bases, with 2 bases separating them. Germline V lookup: CDR1 DFQATT, CDR2 SNEGSKA (reference sequence). CDR3 protein: CSAFNEKLFF. The CDR3 region has the DNA TGCAGTGCTTTTAATGAAAAACTGTTTTTT.

A single count supports this clone. V is TRBV28 and J is TRBJ2-4; TRBD1 aligns across 9 bases. The length of the CDR3 is 17 residues. Trimming took 5 bases from V and 0 from J; bases not matched to a gene: 8. Germline values: CDR1 MDHEN, CDR2 SYDVKM. The CDR3: CASSRGTGLRAKNIQYF. The CDR3 nucleotides are TGTGCCAGCAGTCGCGGGACAGGGTTGCGAGCCAAAAACATTCAGTACTTC.

The chain is built from TRBV12-5 and TRBJ2-1; D might be TRBD2 (6 bases). Germline V lookup: CDR1 LGHNT, CDR2 FRNRAP. The CDR3 spans 15 residues. Trimming removed 1 base at V and 4 bases at J, with 11 bases between. CDR3 amino acids: CASGLGLVSYNEQFF. The CDR3 DNA follows: TGTGCTAGTGGTTTGGGACTAGTCAGTTACAATGAGCAGTTCTTC.

This sequence joins TRBV18 and TRBJ1-1, with D unclear. The germline CDR1 and CDR2 sequences are KGHSH and LQKENI. The CDR3 contains 16 residues. The V end was cut by 3 bases, the J end by 1 base, with 15 bases between. The CDR3 coding sequence is TGTGCCAGCTCACCTTTCCTTTTCACCTCGAACACTGAAGCTTTCTTT. It is translated as CASSPFLFTSNTEAFF.

This clone has more than one count but fewer than ten. The rearrangement uses TRBV5-6 and TRBJ2-4; D may be TRBD1 (5 bases). Germline V gives CDR1 SGHDT, CDR2 YYEEEE. The CDR3 covers 16 residues. The germline V and J ends were trimmed by 3 bases and 0 bases, with 13 bases remaining between them. As DNA, the CDR3 is TGTGCCAGCAGCTCGCCGACAGAAATAGCCAAAAACATTCAGTACTTC. It yields the protein CASSSPTEIAKNIQYF.